This T cell receptor beta chain appears in the sequencing data of a study of Graves' ophthalmopathy and Graves' hyperthyroidism. The study's findings and limits: Ophthalmopathy progression predictions by the model showed about 75% specificity and over 60% sensitivity. In blood, most expanded thyroid clonotypes above 0.001 frequency were also detected.

The TCR beta CDR3 regions underwent amplification from RNA transcripts. Scientists carried out first-round RT-PCR using HTBI primers and then a second-round multiplex PCR. One entry per CDR3 protein results from TCRdb running MiXCR on the multiplex PCR reads. Among about 740,000 distinct CDR3 sequences listed, 40% were seen once. This CDR3 has 13 amino acids. The V end was cut by 5 bases, the J end by 6 bases, with 11 bases between. Looked up from germline, CDR1 is SGHTA and CDR2 is FQGNSA. Where ophthalmopathy was present, donors had moderate-to-severe activity, CAS ≥3, NOSPECS ≥4 and duration under 3 months. PBMCs had their origin in fresh peripheral blood (approximately 9.7 ml). Comments on this clonotype: Its target is unknown.

The sequence derives from an adult man with Graves' ophthalmopathy. The chain links TRBV7-2 to TRBJ1-5; a possible D gene is TRBD1 (5 bases). The sample consisted of peripheral blood. CDR3 protein: CASSTQDSQPQHF. The DNA of the CDR3 is TGTGCCAGCAGCACACAGGATTCTCAGCCCCAGCATTTT.